This T cell receptor beta chain was identified in a study of blood T cell repertoires in COVID-19. On the study more broadly: The study drew acute and convalescent COVID-19 samples from the United States, Italy and Spain. PBMCs, B-cell-depleted T cells, or T cells were the source of the cDNA or gDNA that made up the material.

V was clipped by 5 bases and J by 7 bases; unmatched bases: 7. CDR1 is SGHRS and CDR2 is YFSETQ in the germline V gene. The CDR3 is made up of 13 amino acids. Sequencing was performed with immunoSEQ multiplex PCR; in TCRdb, only in-frame clones are kept and a portion is missing. The sample has over 100,000 clones, over 80% seen once. In this sample, this clone turned up a few times. The chain joins TRBV5-1 to TRBJ1-2, with 8 positions matching TRBD1. Input material: peripheral blood. The TCR was taken from a woman in her seventies with acute or convalescent COVID-19. CDR3 loop: CASSPQGEGGYTF. The CDR3 nucleotides are TGCGCCAGCAGTCCACAGGGGGAAGGTGGCTACACCTTC.